These 29 T cell receptor beta chains came from one sample sequenced in a study of blood T cell repertoires in COVID-19. Sequencing was performed with immunoSEQ multiplex PCR; in TCRdb, only in-frame clones are kept and a portion is missing. The sample lists about 260,000 clones, 91% occurring once. Sequences were obtained from peripheral blood. Every receptor here comes from a person between 18 and 35 years old with COVID-19, enrolled during active disease.

The CDR3 DNA is TGTGCCAGCAGTGAGAGAGGAGGGGCCAACGTCCTGACTTTC. Translating gives CASSERGGANVLTF. The chain uses TRBV6-1 and TRBJ2-6; D remains ambiguous. Trimming removed 3 bases at V and 4 bases at J, with 7 bases between. Germline lookup yields CDR1 MNHNS and CDR2 SASEGT. This CDR3 is built from 14 residues.

The chain links TRBV5-1 to TRBJ2-2, with TRBD2 matching 13 bases. V shed 8 bases and J 7 bases; nucleotides not matched to a gene: 11. CDR1 and CDR2 (germline): SGHRS, YFSETQ. The CDR3 extends over 16 amino acids. The CDR3 DNA reads as TGCGCCAGTTCCGGGACTAGCGGGATTGTTGGCGGGGAGCTGTTTTTT. Translated: CASSGTSGIVGGELFF.

The rearrangement links TRBV27 to TRBJ2-2; 10 positions agree with TRBD2. Germline lookup yields CDR1 MNHEY and CDR2 SMNVEV (reference sequence). The V and J ends lost 6 bases and 4 bases, in that order; junction bases with no gene match: 8. The CDR3 contains 16 residues. The chain's CDR3 is CASSLTIAGGTGELFF. The CDR3 DNA reads as TGTGCCAGCAGCCTAACTATAGCGGGAGGCACCGGGGAGCTGTTTTTT.

The genes are TRBV7-9 and TRBJ2-7; D gene unclear. The germline V gene encodes CDR1 SEHNR and CDR2 FQNEAQ (reference sequence). The CDR3 totals 12 residues. V was shortened by 1 base and J by 3 bases, with 4 bases between the two germline ends. The CDR3 loop is CASSLGSYEQYF. The CDR3 DNA follows: TGTGCCAGCAGCTTAGGCAGCTACGAGCAGTACTTC.

As concerns this clone: An end of the junction differs from the germline gene, which may be a read error. Other DNA sequences in this specimen translate into the identical CDR3. The genes are TRBV19 and TRBJ1-1; 7 bases line up with TRBD1. This CDR3 spans 14 amino acids. The germline CDR1 and CDR2 sequences are LNHDA and SQIVND (reference sequence). In DNA, the CDR3 is TGCGCCAGTAGTCCGACAGGGACGAACACTGAAGCTTTCTTT. Protein: CASSPTGTNTEAFF.

The V call is TRBV10-3, the J call TRBJ1-2, with TRBD1 as a possible D gene (6 bases). The CDR3 runs to 14 residues. V lost 5 bases to trimming and J lost 0 bases, with 10 bases between them. Looked up from germline, CDR1 is ENHRY and CDR2 is SYGVKD. As DNA, the CDR3 is TGTGCCATCAGTCAACAGGGTGCTAACTATGGCTACACCTTC. This codes for CAISQQGANYGYTF.

This CDR3 reads CASSLYGENSPLHF. The DNA for the CDR3 is TGTGCCAGCAGCTTATACGGGGAAAATTCACCCCTCCACTTT. This chain joins TRBV7-8 and TRBJ1-6, with no clear D. Trimming removed 2 bases at V and 7 bases at J, with 9 bases between. The germline CDR1 and CDR2 sequences are SGHVS and FQNEAQ. This CDR3 region has 14 residues.

This chain joins TRBV7-3 and TRBJ2-3, with 10 bases matching TRBD2. V was clipped by 5 bases and J by 2 bases; unmatched bases: 4. The length of the CDR3 is 15 residues. Germline assignment: CDR1 SGHTA and CDR2 FQGTGA. The CDR3 nucleotides read TGTGCCAGCAGCCTGGGACTAGCGACCACAGATACGCAGTATTTT. Translated, it gives CASSLGLATTDTQYF. Drawing the rest from reference TRBV7-3 and TRBJ2-3, the complete variable domain is GAGVSQTPSNKVTEKGKYVELRCDPISGHTALYWYRQSLGQGPEFLIYFQGTGAADDSGLPNDRFFAVRPEGSVSTLKIQRTERGDSAVYLCASSLGLATTDTQYFGPGTRLTVL.

This clone was seen a single time. V gene TRBV12-3 or TRBV12-4 combines with J gene TRBJ2-5; tentative D call: TRBD1 (5 bases). The CDR3 sequence is 13 residues long. V lost 3 bases, J lost 7 bases, and 12 bases lay in between. CDR3 in amino acids: CASSFGQGSTQYF. The CDR3 nucleotides are TGTGCCAGCAGTTTTGGGCAGGGCTCGACCCAGTACTTC.

This chain connects TRBV5-5 to TRBJ1-1, with D perhaps TRBD1 (5 bases). This CDR3 is 13 amino acids long. Germline CDR1 and CDR2: SGHKS and YYEKEE (reference sequence). The V end lost 2 bases, the J end lost 4 bases, and 9 bases lay between the germline ends. This CDR3 is CASSFARVTEAFF. For the CDR3, the DNA is TGTGCCAGCAGCTTTGCCAGGGTCACTGAAGCTTTCTTT.

CDR3 sequence: CASNERAYEKLFF. CDR3 DNA: TGTGCCAGCAATGAGAGAGCTTATGAAAAACTGTTTTTT. The rearrangement links TRBV2 to TRBJ1-4, with unresolved D. With 7 bases removed from V and 6 bases from J, the gap between germline ends came to 12 bases. CDR3 length equals 13 residues. Germline V gives CDR1 SNHLY, CDR2 FYNNEI.

This clone was counted only a few times. The rearrangement links TRBV4-1 to TRBJ1-4; D possibly corresponds to TRBD1 (6 bases). The CDR3 is made up of 14 amino acids. CDR1 is MGHRA and CDR2 is YSYEKL in the germline V gene. V lost 5 bases, J lost 12 bases, and 19 bases lay in between. Here the CDR3 DNA reads TGCGCCAGCAGCTTCAATTTTGGGGGCGGACAACTGTTTTTT. Protein sequence: CASSFNFGGGQLFF.

V usage is TRBV18 and J usage is TRBJ2-1, with TRBD1 matching 8 bases. The V segment lost 3 bases and the J segment 8 bases; nucleotides outside the gene matches: 6. Looked up from germline, CDR1 is KGHSH and CDR2 is LQKENI. The CDR3 spans 14 residues. CDR3 coding DNA: TGTGCCAGCTCACCGGGCATACAGGGGGATGAGCAGTTCTTC. It encodes CASSPGIQGDEQFF.

The chain couples TRBV19 to TRBJ2-4, with TRBD1 as a possible D gene (6 bases). CDR1 and CDR2 (germline): LNHDA, SQIVND (reference sequence). The CDR3 is made up of 17 amino acids. Trimming took off 6 bases at V and 0 bases at J, with 18 bases between the two ends. CDR3 bases: TGTGCCAGTAGACAAATCTCAGGGGTTTTAGCCAAAAACATTCAGTACTTC. Its protein product is CASRQISGVLAKNIQYF.

This clone was seen more than once but under ten times. This chain uses TRBV5-1 with TRBJ1-2, with TRBD1 identical over 8 bases. CDR3 length: 14 residues. CDR1 SGHRS and CDR2 YFSETQ come from the germline V gene. V trimming: 3 bases; J trimming: 5 bases; junction bases outside the gene matches: 6. The CDR3 spells CASSSNGQGYGYTF. CDR3 bases: TGCGCCAGCAGCTCGAATGGACAGGGTTATGGCTACACCTTC.

The rearrangement uses TRBV29-1 and TRBJ2-3; D is perhaps TRBD2 (5 bases). CDR1 and CDR2 (germline): SQVTM, ANQGSEA. V lost 5 bases and J 2 bases, leaving 11 bases between the germline ends. The CDR3 extends over 13 amino acids. CDR3 nucleotide sequence: TGCAGCGTTCTCGGGATCGCCACAGATACGCAGTATTTT. It encodes CSVLGIATDTQYF.

The chain is built from TRBV11-2 and TRBJ2-5, with 9 positions matching TRBD1. J was trimmed by 5 bases and V by 10 bases; bases with no gene match: 14. From germline, CDR1 is SGHAT and CDR2 FQNNGV. This CDR3 comprises 15 residues. The CDR3 spells CAIGDPDRGGETQYF. DNA for the CDR3: TGTGCCATAGGGGACCCGGACAGGGGTGGCGAGACCCAGTACTTC.

The rearrangement uses TRBV6-1 and TRBJ1-1; 9 nucleotides agree with TRBD1. Trimming at V came to 4 bases and at J to 0 bases, leaving 12 bases not matched to a gene. This CDR3 comprises 18 residues. In germline, CDR1 is MNHNS, CDR2 SASEGT. The CDR3 nucleotides are TGTGCCAGCAGTGCCGGACAGGGGAGTCTACTTATGAACACTGAAGCTTTCTTT. Its protein product is CASSAGQGSLLMNTEAFF.

The V call is TRBV5-4, the J call TRBJ2-5; 8 nucleotides agree with TRBD1. Germline loops: CDR1 SGHNT, CDR2 YYREEE (reference sequence). CDR3 length: 14 residues. V lost 4 bases to trimming and J lost 3 bases; unmatched junction nucleotides: 5. CDR3: CASSRTGSEETQYF. Written as DNA, the CDR3 is TGTGCCAGCAGCAGGACAGGGTCGGAAGAGACCCAGTACTTC.

The chain couples TRBV7-8 to TRBJ2-1; unclear D gene. Germline V CDR1 and CDR2: SGHVS, FQNEAQ. V lost 1 base and J lost 8, with 24 bases in between. CDR3 length: 18 amino acids. The CDR3 DNA follows: TGTGCCAGCAGCTTAGGTTTGGTGTCAGGTGGTAGTACCGATGAGCAGTTCTTC. Residues: CASSLGLVSGGSTDEQFF.

The chain recombines TRBV19 with TRBJ2-5, with D tentatively TRBD1 (6 bases). This CDR3 is built from 13 residues. Trimming took off 1 base at V and 5 bases at J, with 8 bases between the two ends. In germline, CDR1 is LNHDA, CDR2 SQIVND (reference sequence). CDR3 loop: CASSIVGGETQYF. CDR3 nucleotide sequence: TGTGCCAGTAGTATAGTAGGGGGTGAGACCCAGTACTTC.

Here the CDR3 DNA reads TGTGCCAGCAGTGGACTAACCCACCTCACCCCGCTTGGCGAGCAGTACTTC. This translates into CASSGLTHLTPLGEQYF. The chain links TRBV6-1 to TRBJ2-7; weak D call: TRBD2 (5 bases). Germline CDR1 reads MNHNS; CDR2 reads SASEGT. CDR3 length: 17 residues. With 4 bases removed from V and 6 bases from J, the gap between germline ends came to 25 bases.

The chain links TRBV28 to TRBJ1-2; 8 positions match TRBD1. The V gene's germline CDR1 is MDHEN and CDR2 SYDVKM. The CDR3 runs to 17 residues. V shed 10 bases, J shed 5 bases, and the junction held 21 bases outside the gene matches. The CDR3 is CATEKGSGQGLLYGYTF. The CDR3 DNA follows: TGTGCCACCGAAAAAGGGTCCGGACAGGGTCTCCTTTATGGCTACACCTTC.

The rearrangement links TRBV5-1 to TRBJ1-2; no definite D call. From germline, CDR1 is SGHRS and CDR2 YFSETQ. The CDR3 loop spans 13 amino acids. V lost 0 bases and J lost 6, with 9 bases in between. The CDR3 here is CASSLGLFNGYTF. CDR3 nucleotides: TGCGCCAGCAGCTTGGGTTTATTTAATGGCTACACCTTC.

The chain carries TRBV5-6 and TRBJ2-1, with D maybe TRBD1 (6 bases). Germline CDR1 reads SGHDT; CDR2 reads YYEEEE. The ends were cut back, 0 bases at V and 6 bases at J, with 7 bases in the middle. There are 13 residues in the CDR3. This CDR3 is CASSLADSNEQFF. The CDR3 DNA is TGTGCCAGCAGCTTGGCGGACAGCAATGAGCAGTTCTTC.

The chain carries TRBV3-1 (or the pseudogene TRBV3-2) and TRBJ2-5, with a weak D call TRBD1 (5 bases). The CDR3 covers 17 residues. Trimming left V 3 bases short and J 4 bases short, with 21 bases between. Germline V gene data show CDR1 as LGHDT and CDR2 as YNNKEL (reference sequence). The CDR3, as DNA: TGTGCCAGCAGCCATAGCTCCCCCGAACCCAGGGCAGAGACCCAGTACTTC. It is translated as CASSHSSPEPRAETQYF.

J is TRBJ1-5 and V is TRBV9, with TRBD1 identical over 9 bases. Germline V gives CDR1 SGDLS, CDR2 YYNGEE. V trimming: 0 bases; J trimming: 6 bases; junction bases outside the gene matches: 4. This CDR3 has 15 residues. The CDR3 protein is CASSVGTGEGQPQHF. CDR3 nucleotide sequence: TGTGCCAGCAGCGTAGGGACAGGGGAAGGTCAGCCCCAGCATTTT.

V gene TRBV5-8 combines with J gene TRBJ2-3, with TRBD2 matching 12 bases. The V gene's germline CDR1 is SGHTS and CDR2 YDEGEE. The CDR3 runs to 14 residues. The junction had 4 bases not matched to a gene; V was cut back by 7 bases and J by 4 bases. The CDR3 bases are TGTGCCAGCCGACTAGCGGGAGTTTCAGATACGCAGTATTTT. It translates to CASRLAGVSDTQYF.

This chain joins TRBV7-9 and TRBJ1-4, with TRBD1 matching 8 bases. V shed 3 bases and J 8 bases; nucleotides not matched to a gene: 8. CDR1 is SEHNR and CDR2 is FQNEAQ in the germline V gene (reference sequence). The CDR3 has 15 amino acids. The CDR3 protein is CASSLHQGAQEKLFF. CDR3 nucleotide sequence: TGTGCCAGCAGCTTGCACCAGGGGGCGCAGGAAAAACTGTTTTTT.